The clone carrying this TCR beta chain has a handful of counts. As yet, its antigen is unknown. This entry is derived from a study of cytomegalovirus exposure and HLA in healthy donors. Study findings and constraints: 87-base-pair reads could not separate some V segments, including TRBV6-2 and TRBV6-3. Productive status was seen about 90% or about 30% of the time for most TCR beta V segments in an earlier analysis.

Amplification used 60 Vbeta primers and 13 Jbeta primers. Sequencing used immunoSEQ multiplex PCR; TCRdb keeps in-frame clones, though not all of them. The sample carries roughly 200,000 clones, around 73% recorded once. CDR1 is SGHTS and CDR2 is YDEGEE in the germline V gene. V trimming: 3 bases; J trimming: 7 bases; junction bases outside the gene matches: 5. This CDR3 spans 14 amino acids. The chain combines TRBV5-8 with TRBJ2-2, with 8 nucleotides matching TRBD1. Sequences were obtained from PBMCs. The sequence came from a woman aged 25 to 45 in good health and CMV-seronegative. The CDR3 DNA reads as TGTGCCAGCAGCTCGGGACAGGTGAACGGGGAGCTGTTTTTT. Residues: CASSSGQVNGELFF. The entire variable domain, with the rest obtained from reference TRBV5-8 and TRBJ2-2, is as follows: EAGVTQSPTHLIKTRGQQATLRCSPISGHTSVYWYQQALGLGLQFLLWYDEGEERNRGNFPPRFSGRQFPNYSSELNVNALELEDSALYLCASSSGQVNGELFFGEGSRLTVL.